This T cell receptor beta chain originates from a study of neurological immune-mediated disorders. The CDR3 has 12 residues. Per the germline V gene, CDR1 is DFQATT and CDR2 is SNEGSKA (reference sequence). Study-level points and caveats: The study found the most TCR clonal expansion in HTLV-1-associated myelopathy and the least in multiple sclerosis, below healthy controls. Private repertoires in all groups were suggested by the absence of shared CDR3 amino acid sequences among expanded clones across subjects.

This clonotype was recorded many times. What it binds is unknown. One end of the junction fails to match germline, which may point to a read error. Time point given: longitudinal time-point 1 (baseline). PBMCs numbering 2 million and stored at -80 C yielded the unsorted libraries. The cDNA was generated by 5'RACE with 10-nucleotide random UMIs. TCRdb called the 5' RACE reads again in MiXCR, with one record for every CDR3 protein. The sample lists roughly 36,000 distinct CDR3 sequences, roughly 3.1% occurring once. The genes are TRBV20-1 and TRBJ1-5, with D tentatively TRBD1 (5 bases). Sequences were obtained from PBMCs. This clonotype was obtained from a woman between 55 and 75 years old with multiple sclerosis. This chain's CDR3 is CSFGGVNKTQNF. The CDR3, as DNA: TGCAGTTTCGGGGGGGTTAACAAGACCCAGAATTTT.